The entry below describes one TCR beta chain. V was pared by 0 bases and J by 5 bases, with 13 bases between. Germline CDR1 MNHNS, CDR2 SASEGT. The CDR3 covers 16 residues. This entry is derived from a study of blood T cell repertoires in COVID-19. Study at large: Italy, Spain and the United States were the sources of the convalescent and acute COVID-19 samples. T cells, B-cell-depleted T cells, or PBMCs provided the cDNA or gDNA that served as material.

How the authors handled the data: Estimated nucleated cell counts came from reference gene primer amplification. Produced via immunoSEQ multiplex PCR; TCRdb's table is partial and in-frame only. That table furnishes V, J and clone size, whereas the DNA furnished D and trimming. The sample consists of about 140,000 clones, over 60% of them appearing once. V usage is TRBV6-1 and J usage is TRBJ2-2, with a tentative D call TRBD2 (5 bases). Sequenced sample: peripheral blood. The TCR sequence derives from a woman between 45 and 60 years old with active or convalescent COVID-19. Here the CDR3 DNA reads TGTGCCAGCAGTGAAGCTTTCGGGAAATCTACCGGGGAGCTGTTTTTT. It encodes CASSEAFGKSTGELFF.